This passage covers 20 T cell receptor beta chains from one sample sequenced in a study of blood T cell repertoires in COVID-19. TCRdb's table, derived via immunoSEQ multiplex PCR, lists solely in-frame clones and lacks some. The sample contains about 350,000 clones, around nine tenths of which appear only once. Material: PBMCs or T cells enriched from blood (not recorded which). These receptors were collected from a woman under 40 who had been exposed to COVID-19.

V gene TRBV10-1 combines with J gene TRBJ2-7, with 8 bases lining up with TRBD2. Trimming at V came to 8 bases and at J to 4 bases, leaving 4 bases not matched to a gene. The length of the CDR3 is 12 residues. The V gene's germline CDR1 is WNHNN and CDR2 SYGVQD (reference sequence). CDR3 region: CASGTSLYEQYF. CDR3 nucleotide sequence: TGCGCCAGCGGGACTAGTTTATACGAGCAGTACTTC.

This sequence joins TRBV6-4 and TRBJ2-3; 10 bases align to TRBD1. V shed 5 bases and J 4 bases; nucleotides not matched to a gene: 6. This CDR3 has 15 residues. Germline V gives CDR1 MRHNA, CDR2 SNTAGT. DNA of the CDR3: TGTGCCAGCAGTTTGGGACAGGGGCTTGCAGATACGCAGTATTTT. This gives the protein CASSLGQGLADTQYF.

V gene TRBV29-1 combines with J gene TRBJ2-3; D is possibly TRBD2 (5 bases). V dropped 3 bases and J dropped 0 bases, with 13 bases sitting between them. The CDR3 is made up of 15 amino acids. Germline V gene sequence: CDR1 SQVTM, CDR2 ANQGSEA. The CDR3 sequence is CSVEILARSTDTQYF. In nucleotides, the CDR3 is TGCAGCGTTGAGATCCTAGCTAGGAGCACAGATACGCAGTATTTT.

The chain combines TRBV30 with TRBJ1-2, with a weak D call TRBD1 (5 bases). Trimming took 0 bases from V and 0 from J, leaving 11 bases between them. This CDR3 is built from 15 residues. In germline, CDR1 is GTSNPN, CDR2 SVGIG (reference sequence). CDR3 sequence (DNA): TGTGCCTGGAGTGTAGAGGGACTTCCTAACTATGGCTACACCTTC. It is translated as CAWSVEGLPNYGYTF.

The chain recombines TRBV27 with TRBJ1-3, with 11 positions matching TRBD2. The J call may be mistaken, given a closer DNA end match to TRBJ2-2. Germline V gives CDR1 MNHEY, CDR2 SMNVEV (reference sequence). The CDR3 sequence is 17 residues long. CDR3 sequence: CASSPIELAGATGELFF. The CDR3 nucleotides are TGTGCCAGCAGTCCTATTGAACTAGCGGGAGCGACCGGGGAGCTGTTTTTT.

The CDR3 nucleotides are TGTGCCAGCAGCGCCCGACACGCGAGCTCCTACGAGCAGTACTTC. Translation gives CASSARHASSYEQYF. The chain couples TRBV3-1 (or the pseudogene TRBV3-2) to TRBJ2-7; D is unclear. V was cut by 5 bases and J by 0 bases, with 14 bases left in between. CDR3 length: 15 residues. CDR1 is LGHDT, CDR2 YNNKEL, per germline (reference sequence).

V is TRBV3-1 (or the pseudogene TRBV3-2) and J is TRBJ2-5; 8 bases are shared with TRBD2. The CDR3 has 15 residues. The ends lost 1 base at V and 3 bases at J; junction bases unmatched: 4. Per germline, CDR1 LGHDT and CDR2 YNNKEL (reference sequence). The CDR3 DNA reads as TGTGCCAGCAGCCAAGCTGGACTAGCCAAAGAGACCCAGTACTTC. Its translation is CASSQAGLAKETQYF.

V gene TRBV7-9 combines with J gene TRBJ2-7; 12 bases map to TRBD2. The CDR3 runs to 17 residues. Germline V gene lookup returns CDR1 SEHNR and CDR2 FQNEAQ (reference sequence). The J segment lost 0 bases and the V segment lost 4 bases, leaving 7 bases of the junction unmatched. CDR3 coding DNA: TGTGCCAGCAGCTCTACCCCTAGCGGGAGGGACTCCTACGAGCAGTACTTC. Its translation: CASSSTPSGRDSYEQYF.

This clone was picked up one time. One end of the junction is discordant with germline, which a read error may explain. This rearrangement joins TRBV7-7 to TRBJ2-2, with 11 bases identical to TRBD1. The germline V gene encodes CDR1 SSHAT and CDR2 FNYEAQ (reference sequence). The CDR3 contains 16 residues. The CDR3 DNA follows: TGTGCTAGCAGCTTAAGGACAGGGGGCTCCACCGGGGAGCTGTTTTTT. Translating it yields CASSLRTGGSTGELFF.

This clone was detected only once. The chain uses TRBV15 and TRBJ1-4; TRBD1 matches 7 bases. The germline CDR1 and CDR2 sequences are LNHNV and YYDKDF (reference sequence). The CDR3 spans 16 residues. Trimming took 3 bases from V and 5 from J; bases not matched to a gene: 9. In nucleotides, the CDR3 is TGTGCCACCAGCAGGACCCCCGGGACAGAGAATGAAAAACTGTTTTTT. Amino acid sequence: CATSRTPGTENEKLFF.

The CDR3 is CASSYRDTQETQYF. The CDR3 coding sequence is TGTGCCAGCAGTTACCGGGACACTCAAGAGACCCAGTACTTC. The J gene is TRBJ2-5, the V gene TRBV6-5; TRBD1 might be the D (6 bases). V dropped 2 bases and J dropped 2 bases, with 9 bases sitting between them. Germline V gene data show CDR1 as MNHEY and CDR2 as SVGAGI. This CDR3 is 14 amino acids long.

The genes are TRBV7-9 and TRBJ2-7; D possibly corresponds to TRBD2 (5 bases). V shed 5 bases and J shed 6 bases, with 20 bases lying between them. There are 15 residues in the CDR3. Germline V gives CDR1 SEHNR, CDR2 FQNEAQ (reference sequence). As DNA, the CDR3 is TGTGCCAGCAGCCCGGCGACTACCTTCCTAGGCGAGCAGTACTTC. Protein sequence: CASSPATTFLGEQYF.

V and J are TRBV5-1 and TRBJ2-5; D might be TRBD2 (6 bases). V was cut by 3 bases and J by 5 bases, with 20 bases left in between. This CDR3 contains 16 residues. Germline lookup yields CDR1 SGHRS and CDR2 YFSETQ. The CDR3: CASSSNPLGGRETQYF. CDR3 nucleotides: TGCGCCAGCAGCTCGAACCCACTGGGGGGAAGGGAGACCCAGTACTTC.

The V gene is TRBV30, the J gene TRBJ2-7; D remains ambiguous. CDR1 is GTSNPN and CDR2 is SVGIG in the germline V gene (reference sequence). The V gene lost 5 bases and the J gene lost 2 bases, with 13 bases spanning the gap. The CDR3 is 13 amino acids. CDR3 in amino acids: CAWSPFEPYEQYF. The CDR3 DNA is TGTGCCTGGTCTCCGTTTGAGCCCTACGAGCAGTACTTC.

In its sample, this clone is medium-sized. V is TRBV6-4 and J is TRBJ1-1; TRBD1 matches 7 bases. From germline, CDR1 is MRHNA and CDR2 SNTAGT. This CDR3 contains 14 residues. V shed 2 bases, J shed 1 base, and the junction held 1 base outside the gene matches. This CDR3 reads CASSDGTENTEAFF. CDR3 DNA sequence: TGTGCCAGCAGTGACGGGACAGAGAACACTGAAGCTTTCTTT.

The chain recombines TRBV6-6 with TRBJ2-1; the match to TRBD2 covers 8 bases. This CDR3 has 15 amino acids. Germline V lookup: CDR1 MNHNY, CDR2 SVGAGI (reference sequence). After removal of 6 bases from V and 4 bases from J, the junction contained 8 bases not matched to a gene. Here the CDR3 DNA reads TGTGCCAGCAGCTTCGGGACTAGGGGGTACAATGAGCAGTTCTTC. Protein product: CASSFGTRGYNEQFF.

The chain recombines TRBV28 with TRBJ1-3, with 7 nucleotides matching TRBD1. CDR1 is MDHEN, CDR2 SYDVKM, per germline. The trim removed 5 bases at V and 0 bases at J, leaving 10 bases unmatched. There are 17 residues in the CDR3. DNA for the CDR3: TGTGCCAGCAGTCCCTATAACAGGGGTCCCTCTGGAAACACCATATATTTT. Protein product: CASSPYNRGPSGNTIYF. The variable domain in full, completed from reference TRBV28 and TRBJ1-3, reads DVKVTQSSRYLVKRTGEKVFLECVQDMDHENMFWYRQDPGLGLRLIYFSYDVKMKEKGDIPEGYSVSREKKERFSLILESASTNQTSMYLCASSPYNRGPSGNTIYFGEGSWLTVV.

J is TRBJ1-1 and V is TRBV27; no reliable D call. V lost 2 bases and J lost 5, with 12 bases in between. The CDR3 is 14 residues long. Looked up from germline, CDR1 is MNHEY and CDR2 is SMNVEV (reference sequence). This chain's CDR3 is CASSLGGFRTEAFF. In nucleotides, the CDR3 is TGTGCCAGCAGTTTAGGAGGGTTCAGGACTGAAGCTTTCTTT.

As to this clone: The sample contains more than one DNA sequence encoding this CDR3. The J gene is TRBJ1-1, the V gene TRBV28; no clear D. The ends were cut back, 6 bases at V and 2 bases at J, with 4 bases in the middle. Germline V gene sequence: CDR1 MDHEN, CDR2 SYDVKM. CDR3 length: 11 amino acids. The CDR3 here is CASSPNTEAFF. The CDR3 DNA follows: TGTGCCAGCAGCCCAAACACTGAAGCTTTCTTT.

V gene TRBV3-1 (or the pseudogene TRBV3-2) combines with J gene TRBJ1-2, with 7 bases lining up with TRBD1. V gave up 0 bases and J gave up 3 bases; unmatched junction bases: 4. This CDR3 has 15 residues. CDR1 and CDR2 (germline): LGHDT, YNNKEL (reference sequence). The CDR3 is CASSQDPGTDYGYTF. In DNA, the CDR3 is TGTGCCAGCAGCCAAGATCCCGGGACAGACTATGGCTACACCTTC.